This entry lists 27 T cell receptor beta chains sequenced from one sample in a study of blood T cells in healthy people across ages (dated by TCRdb to between 2014 and 2017). Preparation of the library involved 5' RACE. A second about 7 to 12 cycle PCR used a sample-barcoded 5' primer and a J-beta primer mix. TCRdb redid the processing of the public reads, applying fastp at Q25 and MiXCR, and retained in-frame beta chains. Records with the same CDR3 protein are collapsed into one entry carrying the most frequent genes and DNA. For this sample there are fewer than 2,000,000 distinct CDR3 sequences; 39% appear just once. In total, the top ten clones hold more than 20% of the sample. The material sequenced was blood. The receptor set was obtained from a human donor in good health.

The rearrangement links TRBV7-9 to TRBJ2-5; 8 bases match TRBD1. With the DNA end fitting TRBJ2-7 better, the J assignment may be wrong. The germline CDR1 and CDR2 sequences are SEHNR and FQNEAQ (reference sequence). The CDR3 consists of 15 residues. As DNA, the CDR3 is TGTGCCAGCAGCCCCCGACAGGGGATCTTCTACGAGCAGTACTTC. Protein sequence: CASSPRQGIFYEQYF.

The sample holds one count of this clonotype. The junction shows a germline mismatch at one end, possibly a read error. The chain couples TRBV3-1 to TRBJ1-2; no definite D call. Germline CDR1 and CDR2: LGHDT and YNNKEL (reference sequence). CDR3 size: 12 residues. CDR3 nucleotides: TGTGCCAACAGCCAAGTCGACTATGGTTACACCTTC. Protein: CANSQVDYGYTF.

This clonotype was seen a few times. This rearrangement joins TRBV27 to TRBJ2-3, with 10 bases fitting TRBD2. The CDR3 extends over 15 amino acids. Per the germline V gene, CDR1 is MNHEY and CDR2 is SMNVEV (reference sequence). V dropped 7 bases and J dropped 4; count of bases not matched to a gene: 8. The CDR3: CASTKSGGASDTQYF. DNA of the CDR3: TGTGCCAGCACCAAAAGCGGGGGGGCGTCAGATACGCAGTATTTT.

This clonotype was counted between two and nine times. The chain links TRBV11-2 to TRBJ2-1; 12 bases map to TRBD2. In germline, CDR1 is SGHAT, CDR2 FQNNGV. The CDR3 has 18 residues. After removal of 2 bases from V and 5 bases from J, the junction contained 10 bases not matched to a gene. DNA for the CDR3: TGTGCCAGCAGCTTAAGGTTCCTAGCGGGGGGGCAGGACAATGAGCAGTTCTTC. Its translation: CASSLRFLAGGQDNEQFF.

The V call is TRBV20-1, the J call TRBJ2-7, with 7 bases lining up with TRBD1. Germline CDR1 and CDR2: DFQATT and SNEGSKA (reference sequence). The V gene end was trimmed by 5 bases and the J gene end by 2 bases; junction bases not matched to a gene: 9. This CDR3 has 14 residues. The CDR3 DNA sequence: TGCAGTGCTCCCGGGACAGACAAGACCTACGAGCAGTACTTC. Protein sequence: CSAPGTDKTYEQYF.

V usage is TRBV12-3 or TRBV12-4 and J usage is TRBJ1-5, with D hard to call. The CDR3 is 13 amino acids. Trimming left V 5 bases short and J 5 bases short, with 10 bases between. The CDR3 DNA is TGTGCCAGCAGTCGAACGGAGGATCAGCCCCAGCATTTT. The encoded protein is CASSRTEDQPQHF.

Many counts were recorded for this clonotype. CDR3 residues: CASSLGGRADTQYF. In nucleotides, the CDR3 is TGTGCCAGCAGCTTAGGGGGAAGGGCAGATACGCAGTATTTT. J is TRBJ2-3 and V is TRBV7-2; D unresolved. The germline V gene has CDR1 SGHTA and CDR2 FQGNSA. Deletions cut 1 base from V and 4 bases from J, with 9 bases between. CDR3 size: 14 residues.

The J gene is TRBJ2-7, the V gene TRBV9, with 8 bases matching TRBD2. The J call is in doubt because the DNA end fits TRBJ2-5 better. The CDR3 is 16 amino acids. CDR1 SGDLS and CDR2 YYNGEE come from the germline V gene. The CDR3 bases are TGTGCCAGCAGCTCTTATAGTGGTAGCGGGAAAGAGACCCAGTACTTC. This gives the protein CASSSYSGSGKETQYF.

The CDR3 spells CAISESIGRGGASTDTQYF. The CDR3 coding sequence is TGTGCCATCAGTGAGTCGATAGGCCGTGGCGGGGCGAGCACAGATACGCAGTATTTT. The chain links TRBV10-3 to TRBJ2-3; a weak D match, TRBD2 (6 bases). The germline V and J ends were trimmed by 0 bases and 0 bases, with 19 bases remaining between them. The germline gives CDR1 ENHRY, CDR2 SYGVKD. The CDR3 runs 19 residues.

V is TRBV29-1 and J is TRBJ1-2; no clear D gene. V lost 4 bases, J lost 2 bases, and 8 bases lay in between. Looked up from germline, CDR1 is SQVTM and CDR2 is ANQGSEA. The length of the CDR3 is 12 residues. As DNA, the CDR3 is TGCAGCGTTGGGGAAATCAACTATGGCTACACCTTC. This gives the protein CSVGEINYGYTF.

The chain links TRBV7-2 to TRBJ1-3; D is uncertain. Germline V gene data show CDR1 as SGHTA and CDR2 as FQGNSA. The CDR3 has 13 amino acids. With 0 bases removed from V and 4 bases from J, the gap between germline ends came to 4 bases. Here the CDR3 reads CASSLAQGNTIYF. The DNA for the CDR3 is TGTGCCAGCAGCTTAGCGCAGGGAAACACCATATATTTT.

The chain links TRBV21-1 to TRBJ2-4; the table's D call, TRBD1, was not checked against the DNA. The better agreement between TRBJ2-7 and the DNA end casts doubt on the J call. TRBV21-1 is a known pseudogene. CDR3 size: 19 residues. The DNA of the CDR3 is TGTGCCAGCAGCAAAGGGGACAGGGGGGAGCCGACTAGTTCCTACGAGCAGTACTTC. Translated, it gives CASSKGDRGEPTSSYEQYF.

This clonotype was seen more than once but under ten times. The chain is built from TRBV12-3 or TRBV12-4 and TRBJ2-1; no definite D call. The CDR3 is 12 residues long. V lost 8 bases, J lost 12 bases, and 17 bases lay in between. CDR3 protein: CASQLRAKGQFF. The CDR3, as DNA: TGTGCCAGCCAGTTAAGGGCCAAGGGGCAGTTCTTC.

The V gene is TRBV4-1, the J gene TRBJ2-3; 12 bases line up with TRBD2. The CDR3 is made up of 19 amino acids. Germline CDR1 MGHRA, CDR2 YSYEKL. V was clipped by 3 bases and J by 3 bases; unmatched bases: 13. CDR3 sequence (DNA): TGCGCCAGCAGCCACCCCGGGGGGCTACTAGCGGGGGGTACAGATACGCAGTATTTT. This encodes CASSHPGGLLAGGTDTQYF.

The chain joins TRBV6-6 to TRBJ2-3, with a weak D call TRBD2 (7 bases). Trimming left V 7 bases short and J 5 bases short, with 25 bases between. Germline CDR1 is MNHNY and CDR2 is SVGAGI (reference sequence). The CDR3 consists of 17 residues. For the CDR3, the DNA is TGTGCCAGCAAGGACGTATCCGGCGGGGGCGAGCAAGATACGCAGTATTTT. Translation gives CASKDVSGGGEQDTQYF.

Many counts were recorded for this clonotype. This chain uses TRBV4-3 with TRBJ2-4; D is uncertain. From germline, CDR1 is LGHNA and CDR2 YSLEER. The ends were cut back, 0 bases at V and 1 base at J, with 4 bases in the middle. CDR3 length: 14 amino acids. The CDR3, as DNA: TGCGCCAGCAGCCAAGACAGGGCCAAAAACATTCAGTACTTC. Translated, it gives CASSQDRAKNIQYF.

This clonotype was found a few times. This chain uses TRBV15 with TRBJ1-1; no definite D call. CDR3 length: 13 amino acids. Germline-derived CDR1 and CDR2 are LNHNV and YYDKDF (reference sequence). V was trimmed by 1 base and J by 5 bases, leaving 8 bases between them. CDR3 loop: CATSRVPGTEAFF. The CDR3, as DNA: TGTGCCACCAGCAGAGTCCCGGGGACTGAAGCTTTCTTT.

The genes are TRBV9 and TRBJ2-6; D is unclear. The CDR3 spans 16 residues. Germline loops: CDR1 SGDLS, CDR2 YYNGEE. The germline V and J ends were trimmed by 0 bases and 2 bases, with 9 bases remaining between them. This CDR3 is CASSVGSRAGANVLTF. CDR3 nucleotides: TGTGCCAGCAGCGTAGGAAGTAGGGCTGGGGCCAACGTCCTGACTTTC.

This chain connects TRBV27 to TRBJ1-5, with 9 nucleotides matching TRBD1. CDR1 and CDR2 from the germline V gene are MNHEY and SMNVEV (reference sequence). After removal of 6 bases from V and 9 bases from J, the junction contained 9 bases not matched to a gene. The CDR3 has 14 residues. The CDR3 region has the DNA TGTGCCAGCAGACCGTTACAGGGGGCGATGCCCCAGCATTTT. The encoded protein is CASRPLQGAMPQHF.

This clonotype was recorded a few times. The chain joins TRBV27 to TRBJ1-6; 7 nucleotides agree with TRBD1. V was pared by 4 bases and J by 9 bases, with 9 bases of the junction left unmatched. Germline V lookup: CDR1 MNHEY, CDR2 SMNVEV (reference sequence). The length of the CDR3 is 15 residues. CDR3 amino acids: CASSYRGLRGSPLHF. In DNA, the CDR3 is TGTGCCAGCAGTTACAGGGGCCTCAGGGGTTCACCCCTCCACTTT.

V and J are TRBV20-1 and TRBJ2-1; unclear D gene. This CDR3 contains 13 residues. The V gene's germline CDR1 is DFQATT and CDR2 SNEGSKA (reference sequence). Trimming pared 6 bases from V and 2 bases from J, leaving 11 bases between. CDR3 in amino acids: CSARTLTYNEQFF. Here the CDR3 DNA reads TGCAGTGCCCGGACCCTCACCTACAATGAGCAGTTCTTC.

V usage is TRBV29-1 and J usage is TRBJ2-5; tentative D call: TRBD1 (6 bases). Germline assignment: CDR1 SQVTM and CDR2 ANQGSEA. V lost 4 bases and J lost 4, with 7 bases in between. This CDR3 has 11 residues. Here the CDR3 reads CSVAGAETQYF. In nucleotides, the CDR3 is TGCAGCGTTGCAGGGGCAGAGACCCAGTACTTC.

V and J are TRBV6-5 and TRBJ2-1; 10 nucleotides align to TRBD1. The CDR3 runs 16 residues. In germline, CDR1 is MNHEY, CDR2 SVGAGI. The V and J ends lost 0 bases and 4 bases, in that order; junction bases with no gene match: 3. CDR3 region: CASSYSRQGAYNEQFF. The CDR3 bases are TGTGCCAGCAGTTACTCGCGACAGGGGGCTTACAATGAGCAGTTCTTC.

The J gene is TRBJ2-6, the V gene TRBV10-3; tentatively, D is TRBD1 (6 bases). Trimming pared 8 bases from V and 0 bases from J, leaving 14 bases between. The CDR3 consists of 16 residues. Per germline, CDR1 ENHRY and CDR2 SYGVKD. CDR3 sequence (DNA): TGTGCCATCCCCCAGGGGCCGGCCTCTGGGGCCAACGTCCTGACTTTC. Protein sequence: CAIPQGPASGANVLTF.

This chain uses TRBV7-9 with TRBJ2-4; 9 bases map to TRBD1. The DNA end lines up better with TRBJ2-7; the J call may be wrong. The CDR3 totals 14 residues. Germline V gene lookup returns CDR1 SEHNR and CDR2 FQNEAQ (reference sequence). The CDR3, as DNA: TGTGCCAGCACCTCCGGGACAGGGCCTTACGAGCAGTACTTC. It translates to CASTSGTGPYEQYF.

This sequence joins TRBV4-3 and TRBJ1-2, with D unresolved. The CDR3 consists of 14 residues. CDR1 and CDR2 (germline): LGHNA, YSLEER. Between the trimmed V and J ends, which lost 0 bases and 5 bases, there was a span of 10 bases. The CDR3 DNA sequence: TGCGCCAGCAGCCAAGATCGGTTCCGTTATGGCTACACCTTC. Residues: CASSQDRFRYGYTF.

The rearrangement joins TRBV9 to TRBJ1-5; D not certain. This CDR3 is 15 amino acids long. From germline, CDR1 is SGDLS and CDR2 YYNGEE. V was clipped by 0 bases and J by 7 bases, with 14 bases between them. This CDR3 is CASSVGGEWSQPQHF. The CDR3 DNA sequence: TGTGCCAGCAGCGTAGGTGGGGAGTGGAGCCAGCCCCAGCATTTT.